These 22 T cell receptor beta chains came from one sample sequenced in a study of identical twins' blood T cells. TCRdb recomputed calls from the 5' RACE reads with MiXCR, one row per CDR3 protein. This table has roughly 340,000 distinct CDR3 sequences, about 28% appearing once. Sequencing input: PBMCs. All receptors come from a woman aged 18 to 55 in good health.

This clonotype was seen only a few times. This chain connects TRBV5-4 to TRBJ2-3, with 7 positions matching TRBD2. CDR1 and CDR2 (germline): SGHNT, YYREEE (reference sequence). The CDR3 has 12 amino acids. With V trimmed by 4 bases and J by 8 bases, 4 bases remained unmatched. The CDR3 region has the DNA TGTGCCAGCAGCCGTACTAGCGTTACGCAGTATTTT. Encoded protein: CASSRTSVTQYF.

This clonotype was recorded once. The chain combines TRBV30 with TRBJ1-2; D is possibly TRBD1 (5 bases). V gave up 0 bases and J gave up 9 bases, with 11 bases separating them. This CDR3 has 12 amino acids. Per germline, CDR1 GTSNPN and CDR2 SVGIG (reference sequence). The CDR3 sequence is CAWSVGPGRYTF. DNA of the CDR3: TGTGCCTGGAGTGTCGGTCCGGGACGCTACACCTTC.

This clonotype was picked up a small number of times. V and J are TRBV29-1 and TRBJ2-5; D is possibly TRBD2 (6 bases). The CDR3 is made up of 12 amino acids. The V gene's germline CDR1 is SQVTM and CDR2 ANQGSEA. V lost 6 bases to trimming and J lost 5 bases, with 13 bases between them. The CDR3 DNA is TGCAGCGTCAAGACTAGTCGGGAGACCCAGTACTTC. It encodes CSVKTSRETQYF.

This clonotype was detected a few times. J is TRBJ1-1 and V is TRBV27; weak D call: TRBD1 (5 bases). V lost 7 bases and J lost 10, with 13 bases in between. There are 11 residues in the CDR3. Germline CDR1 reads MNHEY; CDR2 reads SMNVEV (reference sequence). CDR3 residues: CASIGAGRAFF. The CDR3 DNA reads TGTGCCAGCATAGGAGCAGGGAGAGCTTTCTTT.

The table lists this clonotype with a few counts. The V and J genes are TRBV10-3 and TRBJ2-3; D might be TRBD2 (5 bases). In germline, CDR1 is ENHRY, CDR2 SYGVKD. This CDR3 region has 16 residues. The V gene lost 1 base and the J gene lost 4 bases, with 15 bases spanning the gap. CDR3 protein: CAISELPGNRPDTQYF. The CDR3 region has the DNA TGTGCCATCAGTGAGTTACCGGGGAACCGGCCAGATACGCAGTATTTT.

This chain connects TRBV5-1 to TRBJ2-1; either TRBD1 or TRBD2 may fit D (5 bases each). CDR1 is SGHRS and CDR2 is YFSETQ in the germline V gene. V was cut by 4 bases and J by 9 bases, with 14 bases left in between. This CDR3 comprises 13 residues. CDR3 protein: CASSGGLDLEQFF. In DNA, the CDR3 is TGCGCCAGCAGCGGGGGTTTGGATCTTGAGCAGTTCTTC.

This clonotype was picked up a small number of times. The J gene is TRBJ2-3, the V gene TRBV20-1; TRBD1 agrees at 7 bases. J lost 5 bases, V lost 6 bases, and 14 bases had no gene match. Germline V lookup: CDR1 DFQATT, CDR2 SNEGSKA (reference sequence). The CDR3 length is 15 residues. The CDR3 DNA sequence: TGCAGTGCCCCCGTCAGGGGGTTAGCACAAGATACGCAGTATTTT. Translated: CSAPVRGLAQDTQYF.

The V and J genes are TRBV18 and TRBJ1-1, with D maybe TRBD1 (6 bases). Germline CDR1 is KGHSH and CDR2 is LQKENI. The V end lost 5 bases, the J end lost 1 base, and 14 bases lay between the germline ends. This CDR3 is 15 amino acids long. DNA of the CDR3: TGTGCCAGCTCAATAACGGGACAAAAGAACACTGAAGCTTTCTTT. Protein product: CASSITGQKNTEAFF.

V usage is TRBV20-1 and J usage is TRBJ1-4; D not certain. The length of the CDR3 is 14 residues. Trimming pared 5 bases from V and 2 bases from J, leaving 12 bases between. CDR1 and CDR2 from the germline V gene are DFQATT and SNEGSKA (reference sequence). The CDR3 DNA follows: TGCAGTGCTGCCACACAGCCTACTAATGAAAAACTGTTTTTT. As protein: CSAATQPTNEKLFF.

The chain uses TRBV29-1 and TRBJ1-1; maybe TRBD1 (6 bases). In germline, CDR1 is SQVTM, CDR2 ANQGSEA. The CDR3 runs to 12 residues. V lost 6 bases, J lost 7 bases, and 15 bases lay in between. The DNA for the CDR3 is TGCAGCGTAGTGAAAGGGGGGTTTGAAGCTTTCTTT. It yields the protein CSVVKGGFEAFF. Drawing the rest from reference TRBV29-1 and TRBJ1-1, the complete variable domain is SAVISQKPSRDICQRGTSLTIQCQVDSQVTMMFWYRQQPGQSLTLIATANQGSEATYESGFVIDKFPISRPNLTFSTLTVSNMSPEDSSIYLCSVVKGGFEAFFGQGTRLTVV.

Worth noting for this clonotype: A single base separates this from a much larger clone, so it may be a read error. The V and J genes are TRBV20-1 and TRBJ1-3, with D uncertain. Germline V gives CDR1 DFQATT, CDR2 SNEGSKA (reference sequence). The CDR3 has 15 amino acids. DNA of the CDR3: TGCAGTGCCCCCGAGCCGGGTCGCTCTGGAGACACCATATATTTT. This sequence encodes CSAPEPGRSGDTIYF.

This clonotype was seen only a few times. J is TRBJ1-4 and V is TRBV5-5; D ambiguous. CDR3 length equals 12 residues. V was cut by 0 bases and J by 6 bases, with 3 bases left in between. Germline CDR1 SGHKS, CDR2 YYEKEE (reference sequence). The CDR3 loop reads CASSLGHEKLFF. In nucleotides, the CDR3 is TGTGCCAGCAGCTTGGGGCATGAAAAACTGTTTTTT.

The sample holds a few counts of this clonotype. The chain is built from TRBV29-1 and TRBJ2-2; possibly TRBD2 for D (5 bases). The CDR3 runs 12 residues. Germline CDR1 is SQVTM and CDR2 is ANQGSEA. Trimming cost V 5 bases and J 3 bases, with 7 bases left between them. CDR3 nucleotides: TGCAGCGTTAACGGGGACACCGGGGAGCTGTTTTTT. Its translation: CSVNGDTGELFF.

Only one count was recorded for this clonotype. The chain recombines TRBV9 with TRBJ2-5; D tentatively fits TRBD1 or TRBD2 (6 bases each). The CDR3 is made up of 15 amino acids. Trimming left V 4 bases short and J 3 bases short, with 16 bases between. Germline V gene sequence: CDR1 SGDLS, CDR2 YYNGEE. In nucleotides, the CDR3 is TGTGCCAGCAGCAATGGGGGCGGGATTAAAGAGACCCAGTACTTC. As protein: CASSNGGGIKETQYF.

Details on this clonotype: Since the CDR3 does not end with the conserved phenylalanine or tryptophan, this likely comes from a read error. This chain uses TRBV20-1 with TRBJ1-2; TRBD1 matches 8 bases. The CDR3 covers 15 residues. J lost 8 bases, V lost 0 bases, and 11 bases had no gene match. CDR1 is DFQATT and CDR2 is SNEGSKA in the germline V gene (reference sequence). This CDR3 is CSAREQGASFGGYTL. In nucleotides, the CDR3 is TGCAGTGCTAGAGAGCAGGGGGCTTCTTTTGGGGGCTACACCCTC.

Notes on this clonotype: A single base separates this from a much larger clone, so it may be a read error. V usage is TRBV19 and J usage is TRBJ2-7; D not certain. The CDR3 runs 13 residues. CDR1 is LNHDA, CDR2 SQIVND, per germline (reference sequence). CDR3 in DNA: TGTGTCAGTAGTATATCGAGTGGGAACGAGCAGTACTTC. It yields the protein CVSSISSGNEQYF.

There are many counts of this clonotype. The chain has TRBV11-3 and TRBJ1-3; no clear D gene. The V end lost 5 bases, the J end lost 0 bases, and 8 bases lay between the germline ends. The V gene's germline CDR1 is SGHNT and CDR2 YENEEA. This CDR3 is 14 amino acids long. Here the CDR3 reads CASSRGLSGNTIYF. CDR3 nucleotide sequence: TGTGCCAGCAGCCGCGGACTCTCTGGAAACACCATATATTTT.

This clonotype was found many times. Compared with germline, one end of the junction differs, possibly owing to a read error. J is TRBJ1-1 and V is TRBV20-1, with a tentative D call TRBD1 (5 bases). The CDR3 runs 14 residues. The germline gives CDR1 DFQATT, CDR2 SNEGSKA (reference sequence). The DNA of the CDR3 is TGCAGTGCTCGAGAGGTGCCGGGGGATACTGAAGCTTTCTTT. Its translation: CSAREVPGDTEAFF.

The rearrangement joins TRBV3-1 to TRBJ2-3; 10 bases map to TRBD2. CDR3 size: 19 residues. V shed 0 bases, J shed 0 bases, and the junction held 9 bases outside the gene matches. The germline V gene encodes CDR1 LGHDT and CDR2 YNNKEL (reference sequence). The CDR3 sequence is CASSQDRVKRGGSTDTQYF. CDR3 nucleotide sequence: TGTGCCAGCAGCCAAGATCGAGTAAAGCGGGGGGGTAGCACAGATACGCAGTATTTT.

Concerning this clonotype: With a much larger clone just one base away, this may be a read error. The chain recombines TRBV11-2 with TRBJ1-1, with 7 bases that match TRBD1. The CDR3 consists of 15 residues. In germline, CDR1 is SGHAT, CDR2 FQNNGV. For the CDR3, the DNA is TGTGCCTGCAGCTCCACACAGGGGCGGGGGACTGAAGCTTTCTTT. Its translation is CACSSTQGRGTEAFF.

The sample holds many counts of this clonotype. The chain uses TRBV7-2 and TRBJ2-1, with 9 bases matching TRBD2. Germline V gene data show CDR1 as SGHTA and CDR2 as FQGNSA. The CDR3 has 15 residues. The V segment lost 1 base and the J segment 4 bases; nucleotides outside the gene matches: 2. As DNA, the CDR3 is TGTGCCAGCAGCTTAGGGACTAGCGCGTACAATGAGCAGTTCTTC. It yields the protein CASSLGTSAYNEQFF. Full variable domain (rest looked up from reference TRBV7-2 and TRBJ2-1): GAGVSQSPSNKVTEKGKDVELRCDPISGHTALYWYRQSLGQGLEFLIYFQGNSAPDKSGLPSDRFSAERTGGSVSTLTIQRTQQEDSAVYLCASSLGTSAYNEQFFGPGTRLTVL.

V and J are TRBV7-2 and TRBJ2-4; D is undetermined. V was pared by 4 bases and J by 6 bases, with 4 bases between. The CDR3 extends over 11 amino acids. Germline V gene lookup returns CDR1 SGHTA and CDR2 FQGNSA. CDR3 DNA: TGTGCCAGCAGCTCGGTAAACATTCAGTACTTC. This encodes CASSSVNIQYF.